This T cell receptor beta chain was identified during a study of shared clonotypes between healthy human individuals. Study-wide context: CD4 naive and memory got three plates each, CD8 naive two, CD8 memory one. Study-level findings and limits: Clonotypes that were shared across four donors made up roughly 5.2% of naive CD4 clonotypes.

For this clone: Its antigen is unknown.

Only in-frame clones appear in the TCRdb table, and some are missing; sequencing was by immunoSEQ multiplex PCR. This repertoire shows roughly 2,300,000 clones, 85% to 95% found once; its top ten account for more than 0.35%. The source is a man between 18 and 29 years old in good health. Some clones in this sample may be carry-over from other donors' samples. Sequencing was performed on naive CD4+ T cells from PBMCs. Subset denoted: CD45RA+ positively selected.

The CDR3 spells CASSQVVRLAGASYEQYF. The CDR3 DNA reads as TGCGCCAGCAGCCAAGTAGTACGGCTAGCGGGAGCCTCATACGAGCAGTACTTC. This chain uses TRBV4-3 with TRBJ2-7; 10 positions agree with TRBD2. From germline, CDR1 is LGHNA and CDR2 YSLEER. The V and J ends lost 1 base and 4 bases, in that order; junction bases with no gene match: 13. The CDR3 spans 18 residues.